A single TCR beta chain is shown here with its context. Its specificity is not known. The repertoire was sequenced with immunoSEQ multiplex PCR; TCRdb's copy has only in-frame clones and lacks some. The repertoire holds some 130,000 clones, with around 94% as singletons. This CDR3 comprises 14 residues. V shed 5 bases and J 5 bases; nucleotides not matched to a gene: 9. Germline loops: CDR1 SGHRS, CDR2 YFSETQ. The data derive from a study of graft-versus-host responses after intestinal transplantation. Whole-study context: Multivisceral, liver-intestinal, or isolated intestinal grafts went to recipients. Tacrolimus and steroids were given for three to four years to all recipients after anti-thymocyte globulin induction. General study findings and limits: Recipient marrow contained GvH clones, some of which appeared first in ileum or blood.

Source: unstimulated CD4+ T cells sorted from spleen or lymph node cells, taken before intestinal transplant. This TCR was sampled from a human donor who received an intestinal transplant. The rearrangement links TRBV5-1 to TRBJ2-7; 8 nucleotides match TRBD1. For the CDR3, the DNA is TGCGCCAGCAGGACAACAGGGGGGATCCACGAGCAGTACTTC. Residues: CASRTTGGIHEQYF.